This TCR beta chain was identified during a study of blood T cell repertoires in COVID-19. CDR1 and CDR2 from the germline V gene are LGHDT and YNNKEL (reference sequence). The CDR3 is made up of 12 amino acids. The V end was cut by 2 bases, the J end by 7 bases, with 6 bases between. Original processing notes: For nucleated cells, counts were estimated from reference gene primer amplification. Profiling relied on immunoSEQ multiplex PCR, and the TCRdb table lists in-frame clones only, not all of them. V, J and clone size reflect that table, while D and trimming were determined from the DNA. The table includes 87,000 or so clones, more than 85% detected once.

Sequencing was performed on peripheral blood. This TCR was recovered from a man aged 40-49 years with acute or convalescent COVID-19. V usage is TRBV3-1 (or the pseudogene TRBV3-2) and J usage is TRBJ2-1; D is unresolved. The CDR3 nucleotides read TGTGCCAGCAGCCAAATTCGGAATGAGCAGTTCTTC. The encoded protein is CASSQIRNEQFF.